The 18 T cell receptor beta chains reported below all come from one sample, sequenced in a study of blood T cell repertoires in COVID-19. Assay used: immunoSEQ multiplex PCR; TCRdb lists only in-frame clones, some missing. Here the sample spans 150,000 to 200,000 clones, around 87% being singletons. The sample was peripheral blood. Source of these receptors: a middle-aged man with active or convalescent COVID-19.

This chain joins TRBV3-1 (or the pseudogene TRBV3-2) and TRBJ1-4; 7 bases match TRBD1. CDR3 length equals 15 residues. With 7 bases clipped from V and 8 bases from J, the junction kept 13 bases outside the gene matches. Germline lookup yields CDR1 LGHDT and CDR2 YNNKEL (reference sequence). As DNA, the CDR3 is TGTGCCAGCACCACCTCCAGACAGGGTAGCGAAAAACTGTTTTTT. Its translation is CASTTSRQGSEKLFF.

The table lists this clone with a count of one. The CDR3 sequence: CSASGTGDQDEQYF. CDR3 DNA: TGCAGTGCTAGTGGGACAGGGGATCAGGACGAGCAGTACTTC. The V gene is TRBV20-1, the J gene TRBJ2-7, with 10 bases matching TRBD1. V lost 3 bases to trimming and J lost 5 bases; unmatched junction nucleotides: 7. The CDR3 is 14 amino acids. From germline, CDR1 is DFQATT and CDR2 SNEGSKA (reference sequence).

The chain is built from TRBV19 and TRBJ1-2; a weak D match, TRBD1 (6 bases). CDR1 is LNHDA, CDR2 SQIVND, per germline (reference sequence). The V and J ends lost 5 bases and 8 bases respectively, with 15 bases between them. This CDR3 is 13 amino acids long. In nucleotides, the CDR3 is TGTGCCAGTAGTCCCGATGCAGGGGCCGGCTACACCTTC. It encodes CASSPDAGAGYTF.

The V call is TRBV7-2, the J call TRBJ2-7, with D unclear. The CDR3 length is 13 residues. CDR1 and CDR2 from the germline V gene are SGHTA and FQGNSA. V dropped 1 base and J dropped 7 bases, with 11 bases sitting between them. The CDR3 coding sequence is TGTGCCAGCAGCTTAGAGCCGCGCAGGGAGCAGTACTTC. Its translation is CASSLEPRREQYF.

The V and J genes are TRBV30 and TRBJ2-1; D is unresolved. The CDR3 is made up of 14 amino acids. Between the trimmed V and J ends, which lost 4 bases and 2 bases, there was a span of 12 bases. CDR1 is GTSNPN and CDR2 is SVGIG in the germline V gene (reference sequence). The CDR3 loop is CAWTPHRAYNEQFF. DNA for the CDR3: TGTGCCTGGACCCCTCACCGGGCCTACAATGAGCAGTTCTTC.

This clone was observed a single time. This rearrangement joins TRBV18 to TRBJ1-2; 8 nucleotides agree with TRBD1. Germline lookup yields CDR1 KGHSH and CDR2 LQKENI. The CDR3 runs to 14 residues. Unmatched junction bases numbered 10, after V lost 5 bases and J lost 8 bases. The DNA for the CDR3 is TGTGCCAGCTCAAGATCGCAGGGGGCTGACGGCTACACCTTC. Residues: CASSRSQGADGYTF.

Here the CDR3 DNA reads TGTGCCGCATCCCCGGGACAGGACGCTAGCACAGATACGCAGTATTTT. Its translation is CAASPGQDASTDTQYF. This chain uses TRBV10-3 with TRBJ2-3, with 8 bases matching TRBD1. The CDR3 extends over 16 amino acids. V lost 11 bases, J lost 0 bases, and 13 bases stayed unmatched. The V gene's germline CDR1 is ENHRY and CDR2 SYGVKD.

The genes are TRBV5-4 and TRBJ2-7; 11 bases agree with TRBD2. CDR1 and CDR2 (germline): SGHNT, YYREEE (reference sequence). CDR3 length equals 14 residues. V shed 4 bases, J shed 2 bases, and the junction held 2 bases outside the gene matches. The CDR3: CASSVSGGAYEQYF. The CDR3 nucleotides are TGTGCCAGCAGCGTTAGCGGGGGGGCCTACGAGCAGTACTTC.

This clone was detected once. This chain links TRBV6-5 with TRBJ1-3; D not resolved. The CDR3 has 13 amino acids. Between the trimmed V and J ends, which lost 6 bases and 4 bases, there was a span of 10 bases. The germline gives CDR1 MNHEY, CDR2 SVGAGI. In DNA form, the CDR3 reads TGTGCCAGCAGCGGGAGACAAGGAAACACCATATATTTT. Translating it yields CASSGRQGNTIYF.

V is TRBV4-2 and J is TRBJ2-5, with D unclear. Germline CDR1 is LGHNA and CDR2 is YNFKEQ. CDR3 length equals 17 residues. The V end lost 2 bases, the J end lost 5 bases, and 21 bases lay between the germline ends. The CDR3 coding sequence is TGTGCCAGCAGCCAACTCCCCTTTGGCGGCTCTGGGGAGACCCAGTACTTC. Amino acid sequence: CASSQLPFGGSGETQYF.

The rearrangement joins TRBV19 to TRBJ1-1, with D possibly being TRBD1 (6 bases). V lost 5 bases, J lost 2 bases, and 12 bases lay in between. The CDR3 is 14 amino acids. From germline, CDR1 is LNHDA and CDR2 SQIVND (reference sequence). The CDR3 reads CASSVLQGNTEAFF. DNA for the CDR3: TGTGCCAGTAGTGTTTTACAGGGAAACACTGAAGCTTTCTTT.

The rearrangement joins TRBV2 to TRBJ1-2, with D possibly TRBD1 on 5 matching bases. Germline V lookup: CDR1 SNHLY, CDR2 FYNNEI. V lost 5 bases to trimming and J lost 8 bases, with 15 bases between them. The CDR3 consists of 13 residues. The CDR3: CASSSGLEGGYTF. Written as DNA, the CDR3 is TGTGCCAGCAGTTCAGGGCTGGAGGGGGGCTACACCTTC.

The V call is TRBV2, the J call TRBJ1-1; D is unclear. The V gene's germline CDR1 is SNHLY and CDR2 FYNNEI. With 8 bases removed from V and 3 bases from J, the gap between germline ends came to 13 bases. The CDR3 loop spans 13 amino acids. CDR3 DNA: TGTGCCAGCTGCTTCCGTACAGACACTGAAGCTTTCTTT. Translation gives CASCFRTDTEAFF.

The V gene is TRBV6-5, the J gene TRBJ1-2, with 7 bases lining up with TRBD1. V lost 1 base, J lost 2 bases, and 1 base stayed unmatched. Germline V gene data show CDR1 as MNHEY and CDR2 as SVGAGI. The CDR3 contains 14 residues. The CDR3 DNA follows: TGTGCCAGCAGTTACTTACAGGGGAACTATGGCTACACCTTC. As protein: CASSYLQGNYGYTF.

The V and J genes are TRBV19 and TRBJ1-5; perhaps TRBD1 as D (5 bases). CDR1 and CDR2 from the germline V gene are LNHDA and SQIVND (reference sequence). CDR3 size: 14 residues. V lost 7 bases and J lost 2, with 12 bases in between. This CDR3 reads CASTGLFGNQPQHF. The CDR3 DNA reads TGTGCCAGTACAGGGTTGTTTGGCAATCAGCCCCAGCATTTT.

This chain's CDR3 is CAWSADRKAFF. CDR3 in DNA: TGTGCCTGGAGTGCGGACAGAAAAGCTTTCTTT. V gene TRBV30 combines with J gene TRBJ1-1; D possibly corresponds to TRBD1 (6 bases). The CDR3 length is 11 residues. The V gene lost 1 base and the J gene lost 9 bases, with 9 bases spanning the gap. Germline-derived CDR1 and CDR2 are GTSNPN and SVGIG (reference sequence).

This clone showed up just once. The CDR3 protein is CASSRTGGGNEQFF. The CDR3 region has the DNA TGTGCCAGCTCTCGGACAGGGGGAGGCAATGAGCAGTTCTTC. The rearrangement joins TRBV18 to TRBJ2-1; 10 bases fit TRBD1. Germline assignment: CDR1 KGHSH and CDR2 LQKENI. This CDR3 region has 14 residues. Germline trimming cut 6 bases from V and 6 bases from J; bases unmatched to any gene: 5.

V is TRBV6-1 and J is TRBJ1-3, with 9 bases matching TRBD1. The trim removed 4 bases at V and 5 bases at J, leaving 9 bases unmatched. In germline, CDR1 is MNHNS, CDR2 SASEGT. This CDR3 comprises 16 residues. CDR3 bases: TGTGCCAGCAGTGGACACAGGGGGCATACGAGAAACACCATATATTTT. Amino acids: CASSGHRGHTRNTIYF.